Each of the 11 T cell receptor beta chains below was sequenced from the same sample in a study of T cells in Graves' hyperthyroidism and ophthalmopathy. TCR beta CDR3 regions were amplified from RNA transcripts. The primer set for the first-round RT-PCR of the TCR CDR3 was HTBI. TCRdb processed the multiplex PCR reads anew with MiXCR; each CDR3 protein has one entry. The table shows fewer than 350,000 distinct CDR3 sequences, with roughly 15% occurring only once. Sequencing was done on a sample of blood. The receptors were sampled from a woman between 40 and 50 years old with Graves' hyperthyroidism.

This clonotype was recorded at least ten times. This chain connects TRBV28 to TRBJ2-1; 13 positions agree with TRBD2. V gave up 5 bases and J gave up 10 bases; unmatched junction bases: 8. CDR1 is MDHEN and CDR2 is SYDVKM in the germline V gene. The length of the CDR3 is 15 residues. Here the CDR3 DNA reads TGTGCCAGCAGTCCGACTAGCGGGAGGCGGAAAGAGCAGTTCTTC. It encodes CASSPTSGRRKEQFF.

This clonotype was observed a few times. This rearrangement joins TRBV6-2 or TRBV6-3 to TRBJ2-1, with 10 positions matching TRBD2. Unmatched junction bases numbered 10, after V lost 5 bases and J lost 9 bases. Germline CDR1 reads MNHEY; CDR2 reads SVGEGT. The CDR3 consists of 15 residues. The CDR3: CASSTLAGGAGEQFF. CDR3 sequence (DNA): TGTGCCAGCAGTACCTTAGCGGGAGGCGCTGGTGAGCAGTTCTTC.

Many counts were recorded for this clonotype. The genes are TRBV7-9 and TRBJ2-1, with TRBD2 identical over 16 bases. This CDR3 contains 18 residues. The J segment lost 8 bases and the V segment lost 5 bases, leaving 12 bases of the junction unmatched. The germline gives CDR1 SEHNR, CDR2 FQNEAQ (reference sequence). The CDR3 spells CASSPRPGTSGRAYEQFF. DNA of the CDR3: TGTGCCAGCAGCCCTCGCCCTGGGACTAGCGGGAGGGCCTATGAGCAGTTCTTC.

This clonotype was counted ten times or more. The rearrangement links TRBV12-3 or TRBV12-4 to TRBJ1-4; D gene uncertain. The CDR3 consists of 13 residues. The V end was cut by 7 bases, the J end by 7 bases, with 13 bases between. In nucleotides, the CDR3 is TGTGCCAGCAACTCGGCGGGTTCTGAAAAACTGTTTTTT. Amino acid sequence: CASNSAGSEKLFF.

This clonotype was observed at least ten times. The rearrangement joins TRBV7-9 to TRBJ1-1, with 9 nucleotides matching TRBD1. Germline V gives CDR1 SEHNR, CDR2 FQNEAQ (reference sequence). CDR3 size: 14 residues. V lost 5 bases to trimming and J lost 6 bases; unmatched junction nucleotides: 7. CDR3 sequence (DNA): TGTGCCAGCAGCCCCGGGACAGGGAGGCCTGAAGCTTTCTTT. Translating gives CASSPGTGRPEAFF.

This sequence joins TRBV5-6 and TRBJ2-3; 15 bases map to TRBD2. The CDR3 is made up of 18 amino acids. Germline V CDR1 and CDR2: SGHDT, YYEEEE. The V segment lost 3 bases and the J segment 3 bases; nucleotides outside the gene matches: 8. The CDR3, as DNA: TGTGCCAGCAGCTCGACGGGACTAGCGGGAGGTCAAACAGATACGCAGTATTTT. Translating gives CASSSTGLAGGQTDTQYF.

This clonotype showed up just a few times. The chain employs TRBV12-3 or TRBV12-4 and TRBJ2-6, with D uncertain. The ends were cut back, 3 bases at V and 0 bases at J, with 9 bases in the middle. This CDR3 is 16 amino acids long. For the CDR3, the DNA is TGTGCCAGCAGTTTCGACGGAAACTCTGGGGCCAACGTCCTGACTTTC. It encodes CASSFDGNSGANVLTF.

Turning to this clonotype: No DNA is shown, since the ends of the CDR3 on it are uncertain; the CDR3 is the one TCRdb lists. The chain combines TRBV24-1 with TRBJ1-2; TRBD1, as called in the table, went unchecked against the DNA. From germline, CDR1 is KGHDR and CDR2 SFDVKD. The CDR3 numbers 24 amino acids, ends counted. The CDR3 reads CATSDPTAFYLCASSIRTGDGYTF.

This clonotype was counted a few times. Relative to the germline gene, one junction end is altered; a read error may explain this. The gene calls are TRBV28 and TRBJ2-1; 7 bases fit TRBD1. Germline-derived CDR1 and CDR2 are MDHEN and SYDVKM. The CDR3 totals 15 residues. CDR3 bases: TGTGCCAGCGGTTTTGGGGGACAGAGGGGGAATGAGCAGTTCTTC. Translation gives CASGFGGQRGNEQFF. The full variable domain, rest sourced from reference TRBV28 and TRBJ2-1, is DVKVTQSSRYLVKRTGEKVFLECVQDMDHENMFWYRQDPGLGLRLIYFSYDVKMKEKGDIPEGYSVSREKKERFSLILESASTNQTSMYLCASGFGGQRGNEQFFGPGTRLTVL.

This clonotype was counted many times. The chain carries TRBV7-9 and TRBJ1-2; D is ambiguous. The V end was cut by 3 bases, the J end by 2 bases, with 10 bases between. Germline CDR1 SEHNR, CDR2 FQNEAQ (reference sequence). This CDR3 comprises 14 residues. CDR3 protein: CASSFSGLNYGYTF. The DNA for the CDR3 is TGTGCCAGCAGCTTCTCAGGCCTAAACTATGGCTACACCTTC.

This clonotype was picked up a small number of times. The chain has TRBV7-3 and TRBJ2-1, with 13 positions matching TRBD2. The germline gives CDR1 SGHTA, CDR2 FQGTGA. The CDR3 is 15 amino acids. The V segment lost 5 bases and the J segment 2 bases; nucleotides outside the gene matches: 0. The CDR3 nucleotides are TGTGCCAGCAGCACTAGCGGGAGGGCCTACAATGAGCAGTTCTTC. Encoded protein: CASSTSGRAYNEQFF.